This T cell receptor beta chain was recovered during a study of shared clonotypes between healthy human individuals. Whole-study findings and limits: Several donors shared around 5.1% of their naive CD4 clonotypes.

Comment on this clone: The antigen is unknown.

Germline CDR1 LNHDA, CDR2 SQIVND (reference sequence). The CDR3 is 16 amino acids. V lost 4 bases to trimming and J lost 8 bases, with 20 bases between them. Clones were sequenced by immunoSEQ multiplex PCR, and TCRdb holds only the in-frame ones, with some missing. The table has a few million clones, about 92% seen once. This receptor was identified in a young man in good health. Some clones in this sample may be carry-over from other donors' samples. J is TRBJ2-2 and V is TRBV19; D may be TRBD1 (6 bases). Sequenced: naive CD4+ T cells from PBMCs. As for subset: CD45RA+ positively selected. The CDR3 here is CASSTGPDRSPGELFF. CDR3 in DNA: TGTGCCAGTAGTACCGGCCCCGACAGGTCCCCAGGGGAGCTGTTTTTT.